These 8 T cell receptor beta chains share one sample of origin, sequenced in a study of blood T cell repertoires in COVID-19 (dated by TCRdb to about 2020). Libraries came from the immunoSEQ multiplex PCR assay. The source is immuneACCESS, and TCRdb retained only in-frame sequences with V and J called. Part of the clones is not carried over; for the studies checked, unresolved V genes explain less than half of this, and the remainder is unexplained. This sample holds tens of thousands of clones; 70% to 80% were observed only once. Roughly 20% of the sample rests with the top ten. Sequenced sample: peripheral blood. The receptors here all came from a human donor in a cohort sampled during active COVID-19.

The chain links TRBV30 to TRBJ1-6, with D perhaps matching TRBD1 (6 bases). V shed 5 bases and J shed 6 bases, with 11 bases lying between them. CDR1 and CDR2 from the germline V gene are GTSNPN and SVGIG (reference sequence). The CDR3 extends over 13 amino acids. Here the CDR3 reads CAWQGSGNSPLHF. Here the CDR3 DNA reads TGTGCCTGGCAGGGGTCGGGTAATTCACCCCTCCACTTT.

The J gene is TRBJ2-7, the V gene TRBV5-6, with 7 positions matching TRBD2. The trim removed 3 bases at V and 0 bases at J, leaving 12 bases unmatched. The CDR3 extends over 17 amino acids. Germline-derived CDR1 and CDR2 are SGHDT and YYEEEE. The CDR3 spells CASSSQGGLPNSYEQYF. DNA of the CDR3: TGTGCCAGCAGCTCCCAGGGAGGGCTTCCAAACTCCTACGAGCAGTACTTC. The full variable domain, rest sourced from reference TRBV5-6 and TRBJ2-7, is DAGVTQSPTHLIKTRGQQVTLRCSPKSGHDTVSWYQQALGQGPQFIFQYYEEEERQRGNFPDRFSGHQFPNYSSELNVNALLLGDSALYLCASSSQGGLPNSYEQYFGPGTRLTVT.

Worth noting for this clone: An end of the junction does not agree with germline; a read error may underlie this. This chain links TRBV4-1 with TRBJ1-4; 7 nucleotides align to TRBD1. CDR1 and CDR2 (germline): MGHRA, YSYEKL. The CDR3 covers 16 residues. DNA of the CDR3: TGCGCCAGCGGCCACCCAGACAGGGAGAATGTTGAAAAACTGTTTTTT. Protein: CASGHPDRENVEKLFF.

This rearrangement joins TRBV7-2 to TRBJ2-3; a weak D match, TRBD1 (5 bases). From germline, CDR1 is SGHTA and CDR2 FQGNSA. This CDR3 has 14 amino acids. The ends were cut back, 6 bases at V and 1 base at J, with 11 bases in the middle. The CDR3 loop reads CASRQQGGTDTQYF. In nucleotides, the CDR3 is TGTGCCAGCAGGCAGCAGGGTGGCACAGATACGCAGTATTTT.

In this sample, this clone turned up once. The chain uses TRBV15 and TRBJ2-1; D possibly corresponds to TRBD2 (6 bases). The CDR3 length is 15 residues. CDR1 is LNHNV and CDR2 is YYDKDF in the germline V gene (reference sequence). Trimming removed 0 bases at V and 5 bases at J, with 11 bases between. The CDR3 here is CATSRDGGNHNEQFF. The CDR3 DNA reads as TGTGCCACCAGCAGAGATGGCGGGAACCACAATGAGCAGTTCTTC.

The chain carries TRBV18 and TRBJ1-3, with unresolved D. This CDR3 has 17 residues. The V and J ends lost 0 bases and 0 bases respectively, with 12 bases between them. Germline V lookup: CDR1 KGHSH, CDR2 LQKENI. Here the CDR3 reads CASSPPSLPSSGNTIYF. DNA for the CDR3: TGTGCCAGCTCACCACCGTCTCTCCCGAGCTCTGGAAACACCATATATTTT.

The chain links TRBV4-2 to TRBJ2-1, with 10 bases fitting TRBD2. The CDR3 covers 15 residues. V lost 1 base, J lost 5 bases, and 2 bases stayed unmatched. The germline CDR1 and CDR2 sequences are LGHNA and YNFKEQ. DNA for the CDR3: TGTGCCAGCAGCCAAGTCCTAGCGGGGGACAATGAGCAGTTCTTC. Amino acids: CASSQVLAGDNEQFF.

The rearrangement uses TRBV15 and TRBJ2-2; no clear D. V gave up 2 bases and J gave up 2 bases, with 12 bases separating them. There are 16 residues in the CDR3. The germline V gene encodes CDR1 LNHNV and CDR2 YYDKDF (reference sequence). CDR3 DNA: TGTGCCACCAGCAGATACCCCGGTCAAAACACCGGGGAGCTGTTTTTT. Its protein product is CATSRYPGQNTGELFF.